This record looks at one TCR beta chain sequence and its context. Its antigen is not identified. These donors counted as nominally healthy when sampled, but unrecorded immune exposures were likely. This PCR relied on a set of 60 Vbeta primers and 13 Jbeta primers. Here immunoSEQ multiplex PCR was the method, and the copy in TCRdb shows in-frame clones only, minus some. This sample's clone table lists 140,000 to 150,000 clones. Trimming pared 3 bases from V and 2 bases from J, leaving 13 bases between. The CDR3 is 15 residues long. From germline, CDR1 is SGHRS and CDR2 YFSETQ. This sample stems from a study of cytomegalovirus exposure and HLA in healthy donors. Across the whole study: Approximately 200 million T cells yielded approximately 110 million unique TCR beta sequences in earlier analysis.

Study-wide results and limits: Productive rates of about 87% or about 30% were seen for most TCR beta V segments in an earlier analysis.

The chain uses TRBV5-1 and TRBJ2-3; D may be TRBD1 (8 bases). The sample was PBMCs. This TCR was sampled from a male donor in good health and CMV-seronegative. This CDR3 reads CASSSDRDYTDTQYF. The CDR3 coding sequence is TGCGCCAGCAGCTCGGACAGGGACTACACAGATACGCAGTATTTT.